This TCR beta chain was sequenced during a study of control samples from healthy donors and cancer patients. Clones were sequenced by immunoSEQ multiplex PCR, and TCRdb holds only the in-frame ones, with some missing. The sample carries around 81,000 clones, more than 85% recorded once. This CDR3 is 15 amino acids long. The germline V gene has CDR1 LNHDA and CDR2 SQIVND (reference sequence). The V gene lost 7 bases and the J gene lost 0 bases, with 13 bases spanning the gap. The receptor was isolated from a woman in her 30s in good health. The sample consisted of blood. V is TRBV19 and J is TRBJ1-3, with a weak D call TRBD1 (5 bases). The CDR3 reads CASNKGRASGNTIYF. CDR3 coding DNA: TGTGCCAGTAACAAGGGACGGGCCTCTGGAAACACCATATATTTT.